The 31 T cell receptor beta chains presented below share a single source sample, sequenced in a study of blood T cell repertoires in COVID-19. The table came from immunoSEQ multiplex PCR; TCRdb's copy has only in-frame clones and leaves some out. The sample lists 300,000 to 350,000 clones; under 90% were seen once. Sequenced input: peripheral blood. These receptors were taken from a woman in her twenties or thirties with COVID-19, enrolled during active disease.

About this clone itself: Other DNA variants within this sample encode the same CDR3. The V and J genes are TRBV5-1 and TRBJ2-2; TRBD1 matches 10 bases. CDR1 and CDR2 (germline): SGHRS, YFSETQ. The trim removed 4 bases at V and 6 bases at J, leaving 0 bases unmatched. CDR3 length: 13 residues. Written as DNA, the CDR3 is TGCGCCAGCAGCGGACAGGGGGCCGGGGAGCTGTTTTTT. Translated: CASSGQGAGELFF.

This rearrangement joins TRBV27 to TRBJ2-5, with TRBD2 matching over 14 bases. This CDR3 has 15 residues. J was trimmed by 2 bases and V by 6 bases; bases with no gene match: 2. Germline assignment: CDR1 MNHEY and CDR2 SMNVEV (reference sequence). The CDR3 reads CASSRTSGRQETQYF. CDR3 DNA: TGTGCCAGCAGCAGGACTAGCGGGAGGCAAGAGACCCAGTACTTC.

The rearrangement joins TRBV28 to TRBJ1-1, with 9 bases fitting TRBD1. V lost 3 bases and J lost 7; bases outside the gene matches: 6. Germline assignment: CDR1 MDHEN and CDR2 SYDVKM. The CDR3 spans 14 residues. CDR3: CASSFDRGIGEAFF. The CDR3 coding sequence is TGTGCCAGCAGTTTCGACAGGGGGATCGGTGAAGCTTTCTTT.

The genes are TRBV19 and TRBJ1-1; D remains unclear. This CDR3 contains 11 residues. CDR1 is LNHDA and CDR2 is SQIVND in the germline V gene (reference sequence). The V and J ends lost 5 bases and 6 bases respectively, with 7 bases between them. The CDR3 DNA reads TGTGCCAGTAGTCGAGGTGCTGAAGCTTTCTTT. Translation: CASSRGAEAFF.

The V gene is TRBV6-6, the J gene TRBJ2-5; D remains ambiguous. V gave up 4 bases and J gave up 1 base, with 10 bases separating them. CDR3 length equals 14 residues. Looked up from germline, CDR1 is MNHNY and CDR2 is SVGAGI (reference sequence). The CDR3 DNA reads TGTGCCAGCAGTTCCAGGTTCGGCCAAGAGACCCAGTACTTC. Translating gives CASSSRFGQETQYF.

The V and J genes are TRBV3-1 (or the pseudogene TRBV3-2) and TRBJ2-1, with no clear D. The CDR3 length is 15 residues. Trimming cost V 0 bases and J 0 bases, with 6 bases left between them. CDR1 and CDR2 (germline): LGHDT, YNNKEL (reference sequence). Here the CDR3 DNA reads TGTGCCAGCAGCCAAGACCTTTACTCCTACAATGAGCAGTTCTTC. It encodes CASSQDLYSYNEQFF.

V usage is TRBV30 and J usage is TRBJ1-4, with D tentatively TRBD1 (6 bases). Germline V gene data show CDR1 as GTSNPN and CDR2 as SVGIG (reference sequence). The CDR3 runs 18 residues. V lost 4 bases and J 0 bases, leaving 21 bases between the germline ends. CDR3 coding DNA: TGTGCCTGGACCACGAAATTCGGACAGACTCCAACTAATGAAAAACTGTTTTTT. This encodes CAWTTKFGQTPTNEKLFF.

This chain joins TRBV7-8 and TRBJ2-7; D is ambiguous. The CDR3 extends over 14 amino acids. CDR1 and CDR2 (germline): SGHVS, FQNEAQ. Between the trimmed V and J ends, which lost 1 base and 1 base, there was a span of 8 bases. The CDR3 DNA sequence: TGTGCCAGCAGCTTAGGTACGACATCCTACGAGCAGTACTTC. Residues: CASSLGTTSYEQYF. The full variable domain, rest sourced from reference TRBV7-8 and TRBJ2-7, is GAGVSQSPRYKVAKRGQDVALRCDPISGHVSLFWYQQALGQGPEFLTYFQNEAQLDKSGLPSDRFFAERPEGSVSTLKIQRTQQEDSAVYLCASSLGTTSYEQYFGPGTRLTVT.

The chain has TRBV5-1 and TRBJ1-4; tentatively, D is TRBD1 (5 bases). Germline V lookup: CDR1 SGHRS, CDR2 YFSETQ. The ends were cut back, 2 bases at V and 7 bases at J, with 12 bases in the middle. This CDR3 spans 14 amino acids. The CDR3 DNA sequence: TGCGCCAGCAGCTTTAGGAACGGGGGTGAAAAACTGTTTTTT. Protein sequence: CASSFRNGGEKLFF.

The V gene is TRBV28, the J gene TRBJ2-5, with 10 bases matching TRBD2. Trimming removed 6 bases from V and 5 bases from J; junction bases left unmatched: 6. The germline V gene has CDR1 MDHEN and CDR2 SYDVKM. This CDR3 comprises 14 residues. CDR3 nucleotides: TGTGCCAGCAGGGAAGCGGGAGGGAAGGAGACCCAGTACTTC. Translated, it gives CASREAGGKETQYF.

The chain employs TRBV19 and TRBJ2-7, with TRBD2 matching over 11 bases. CDR1 is LNHDA and CDR2 is SQIVND in the germline V gene (reference sequence). V was clipped by 4 bases and J by 3 bases; unmatched bases: 2. This CDR3 has 14 residues. CDR3 residues: CASSTGTSGYEQYF. The CDR3 DNA is TGTGCCAGTAGTACCGGGACTAGCGGCTACGAGCAGTACTTC.

This clone was observed a single time. The chain is built from TRBV11-2 and TRBJ1-6; unclear D gene. Germline CDR1 and CDR2: SGHAT and FQNNGV. V shed 0 bases and J shed 10 bases, with 10 bases lying between them. CDR3 size: 14 residues. In DNA form, the CDR3 reads TGTGCCAGCAGCTTAGACGGCCTGAGGTCACCCCTCCACTTT. This sequence encodes CASSLDGLRSPLHF.

This chain uses TRBV5-6 with TRBJ2-7, with TRBD1 matching 9 bases. Trimming cost V 2 bases and J 2 bases; bases outside gene matches: 5. CDR1 is SGHDT and CDR2 is YYEEEE in the germline V gene. The CDR3 is made up of 15 amino acids. CDR3 DNA sequence: TGTGCCAGCAGCTTTGGACAGGGGAAAGCCTACGAGCAGTACTTC. It is translated as CASSFGQGKAYEQYF.

The chain couples TRBV27 to TRBJ1-1; tentative D call: TRBD1 (5 bases). V was shortened by 8 bases and J by 2 bases, with 12 bases between the two germline ends. This CDR3 spans 13 amino acids. CDR1 is MNHEY and CDR2 is SMNVEV in the germline V gene (reference sequence). CDR3 region: CASGPRVNTEAFF. The CDR3 nucleotides are TGTGCCAGCGGACCCAGGGTCAACACTGAAGCTTTCTTT.

The CDR3 DNA sequence: TGTGCCAGCAGCTTGAAACAGGGGGTTTATGGCTACACCTTC. Protein product: CASSLKQGVYGYTF. The chain recombines TRBV5-6 with TRBJ1-2, with 8 bases matching TRBD1. CDR3 length equals 14 residues. The J segment lost 5 bases and the V segment lost 1 base, leaving 4 bases of the junction unmatched. The germline V gene has CDR1 SGHDT and CDR2 YYEEEE.

The rearrangement links TRBV2 to TRBJ1-1; 9 bases map to TRBD1. The germline V gene encodes CDR1 SNHLY and CDR2 FYNNEI. Trimming removed 7 bases from V and 5 bases from J; junction bases left unmatched: 11. The CDR3 runs to 15 residues. CDR3 residues: CASKDGQGRWTEAFF. CDR3 nucleotide sequence: TGTGCCAGCAAGGATGGACAGGGGCGGTGGACTGAAGCTTTCTTT.

J is TRBJ1-4 and V is TRBV28; 7 bases map to TRBD1. The CDR3 spans 14 residues. Germline assignment: CDR1 MDHEN and CDR2 SYDVKM. Germline trimming cut 6 bases from V and 4 bases from J; bases unmatched to any gene: 5. DNA for the CDR3: TGTGCCAGCAGCAAACAGGGGTATAATGAAAAACTGTTTTTT. It translates to CASSKQGYNEKLFF.

This chain uses TRBV29-1 with TRBJ2-5; 9 nucleotides match TRBD2. The CDR3 is 13 amino acids. V was clipped by 8 bases and J by 4 bases; unmatched bases: 8. Germline V gene lookup returns CDR1 SQVTM and CDR2 ANQGSEA. The CDR3 sequence: CSISGRGGETQYF. Written as DNA, the CDR3 is TGCAGCATTAGCGGGAGAGGAGGAGAGACCCAGTACTTC.

V usage is TRBV25-1 and J usage is TRBJ2-3, with D possibly being TRBD2 (6 bases). Germline V gene data show CDR1 as MGHDK and CDR2 as SYGVNS. V was pared by 3 bases and J by 0 bases, with 10 bases between. The CDR3 sequence is 15 residues long. The CDR3 reads CASSDGGISTDTQYF. The CDR3 bases are TGTGCCAGCAGTGACGGCGGGATCAGCACAGATACGCAGTATTTT.

This sequence joins TRBV12-3 or TRBV12-4 and TRBJ2-7; no definite D call. CDR3 size: 11 residues. Trimming removed 0 bases at V and 6 bases at J, with 3 bases between. The CDR3 DNA is TGTGCCAGCAGTTTAGCCGGCGAGCAGTACTTC. It yields the protein CASSLAGEQYF.

The V gene is TRBV28, the J gene TRBJ2-1, with 9 bases aligning to TRBD1. The length of the CDR3 is 15 residues. CDR1 MDHEN and CDR2 SYDVKM come from the germline V gene. V lost 4 bases and J lost 7; bases outside the gene matches: 8. The CDR3 spells CASSSQGAPQNEQFF. CDR3 sequence (DNA): TGTGCCAGCAGTTCACAGGGGGCGCCCCAGAATGAGCAGTTCTTC.

In its sample, this clone was seen once. This chain links TRBV19 with TRBJ1-5; maybe TRBD1 (6 bases). Per germline, CDR1 LNHDA and CDR2 SQIVND (reference sequence). CDR3 size: 13 residues. Between the trimmed V and J ends, which lost 8 bases and 2 bases, there was a span of 10 bases. The CDR3 DNA is TGTGCCAGTGAGTCAGGGGGCAATCAGCCCCAGCATTTT. Its protein product is CASESGGNQPQHF.

This chain joins TRBV27 and TRBJ1-2, with D perhaps TRBD1 (6 bases). V gave up 2 bases and J gave up 8 bases, with 12 bases separating them. There are 13 residues in the CDR3. Germline V gene lookup returns CDR1 MNHEY and CDR2 SMNVEV (reference sequence). CDR3 loop: CASSLLVGGGYTF. For the CDR3, the DNA is TGTGCCAGCAGTTTACTCGTTGGGGGCGGCTACACCTTC.

The CDR3 sequence is CASSSGLRGAYTEAFF. The CDR3 bases are TGTGCCAGCAGTTCGGGTCTCAGGGGGGCGTACACTGAAGCTTTCTTT. The rearrangement joins TRBV28 to TRBJ1-1, with 7 bases identical to TRBD1. The germline CDR1 and CDR2 sequences are MDHEN and SYDVKM. V lost 4 bases, J lost 3 bases, and 11 bases stayed unmatched. The CDR3 totals 16 residues. The variable domain in full, completed from reference TRBV28 and TRBJ1-1, reads DVKVTQSSRYLVKRTGEKVFLECVQDMDHENMFWYRQDPGLGLRLIYFSYDVKMKEKGDIPEGYSVSREKKERFSLILESASTNQTSMYLCASSSGLRGAYTEAFFGQGTRLTVV.

The V and J genes are TRBV19 and TRBJ1-2, with 9 bases lining up with TRBD1. CDR3 length: 15 amino acids. Germline CDR1 LNHDA, CDR2 SQIVND (reference sequence). V dropped 3 bases and J dropped 6; count of bases not matched to a gene: 8. For the CDR3, the DNA is TGTGCCAGTAGTATCTGGGACAGGGACTGGAATGGCTACACCTTC. This encodes CASSIWDRDWNGYTF.

CDR3 sequence: CATSADRSTPEQYF. The CDR3 bases are TGTGCCACCAGTGCTGACAGGTCTACACCCGAGCAGTACTTC. The V gene is TRBV24-1, the J gene TRBJ2-7; the D gene is possibly TRBD1 (6 bases). Germline CDR1 and CDR2: KGHDR and SFDVKD. Between the trimmed V and J ends, which lost 5 bases and 6 bases, there was a span of 16 bases. The CDR3 runs to 14 residues.

The chain carries TRBV14 and TRBJ1-6; 7 positions match TRBD1. J was trimmed by 7 bases and V by 0 bases; bases with no gene match: 9. There are 17 residues in the CDR3. Germline V lookup: CDR1 SGHDN, CDR2 FVKESK. The CDR3 reads CASSQEYARGRNSPLHF. The CDR3 coding sequence is TGTGCCAGCAGCCAAGAGTATGCGAGGGGGCGGAATTCACCCCTCCACTTT.

The chain is built from TRBV3-1 (or the pseudogene TRBV3-2) and TRBJ2-3, with D perhaps TRBD2 (6 bases). The V gene lost 4 bases and the J gene lost 4 bases, with 12 bases spanning the gap. Germline V lookup: CDR1 LGHDT, CDR2 YNNKEL (reference sequence). This CDR3 is built from 14 residues. This chain's CDR3 is CASSLTLASDTQYF. CDR3 nucleotides: TGTGCCAGCAGCCTTACACTAGCATCAGATACGCAGTATTTT.

The chain combines TRBV27 with TRBJ2-3; perhaps TRBD2 as D (6 bases). The CDR3 spans 14 residues. V was shortened by 7 bases and J by 1 base, with 12 bases between the two germline ends. The germline V gene has CDR1 MNHEY and CDR2 SMNVEV (reference sequence). DNA for the CDR3: TGTGCCAGCACCCTGCGGGGAGGCACAGATACGCAGTATTTT. It codes for CASTLRGGTDTQYF.

This clone came up once. This rearrangement joins TRBV7-7 to TRBJ2-7; D possibly corresponds to TRBD1 (6 bases). The CDR3 runs 15 residues. Germline CDR1 SSHAT, CDR2 FNYEAQ (reference sequence). V was cut by 4 bases and J by 1 base, with 14 bases left in between. The CDR3: CASSSGSDSSYEQYF. CDR3 DNA: TGTGCCAGCAGCTCCGGTTCGGACAGTTCCTACGAGCAGTACTTC.

This clone was recorded only once. This chain connects TRBV7-9 to TRBJ2-3; weak D call: TRBD2 (6 bases). CDR1 is SEHNR, CDR2 FQNEAQ, per germline (reference sequence). The length of the CDR3 is 17 residues. Trimming removed 3 bases from V and 2 bases from J, with 18 bases in between. The CDR3 region is CASSFNRRDSVTDTQYF. CDR3 bases: TGTGCCAGCAGCTTTAATCGTCGGGACTCAGTCACAGATACGCAGTATTTT.